A selection of T cell receptor beta chains follows, all from one sample in a study of spatial heterogeneity in lung cancer. From the 5' RACE reads, TCRdb called clonotypes with MiXCR, one entry per CDR3 protein. The table has 39,000 or so distinct CDR3 sequences, roughly a tenth seen once; the top ten hold more than 15%. The starting material was PBMCs, obtained at follow-up. These receptors originate from a female donor with early-stage non-small cell lung cancer. CDR3s include the opening cysteine and the closing phenylalanine or tryptophan. A D gene is named only where the DNA matches it firmly. Some rows have no size entry. The others give once, few or many, or a class for an expanded clone.

>TRBV6-5|TRBJ2-2|many|.
TGTGCCAGCACCCTGACAGCCACCGGGGAGCTGTTTTTT
CASTLTATGELFF
>TRBV9|TRBJ2-1|.|TRBD2
TGTGCCAGCAGCGTAGATGCCAGCGGGGGGCCGTTATACAATGAGCAGTTCTTC
CASSVDASGGPLYNEQFF
>TRBV14|TRBJ1-1|many|.
TGTGCCAGCAGCCTGAAGGTGAACACTGAAGCTTTCTTT
CASSLKVNTEAFF
>TRBV2|TRBJ2-1|few|TRBD1
TGTGCCAGCAGTGAAGCGCCCGGGACAGGGCAGTTCTTC
CASSEAPGTGQFF
>TRBV6-6|TRBJ2-5|.|.
TGTGCCAGCAGTCTCTCCATGGAACAAGAGACCCAGTACTTC
CASSLSMEQETQYF
>TRBV7-2|TRBJ1-6|.|.
TGTGCCAGCAGCTTAGTAGCAGGGCGAAGGGATTCACCCCTCCACTTT
CASSLVAGRRDSPLHF
>TRBV7-6|TRBJ1-4|many|.
TGTGCCAGCAGGCCGCCAGGGTTAACTAATGAAAAACTGTTTTTT
CASRPPGLTNEKLFF
>TRBV24-1|TRBJ2-3|many|TRBD2
TGTGCCACCAGTGATTTCGGGACTAGCGGGGGGTGGACAGATACGCAGTATTTT
CATSDFGTSGGWTDTQYF
>TRBV28|TRBJ2-3|many|TRBD2
TGTGCCAGCAGTTCGTATGGGACTAGCGGGGTCACAGATACGCAGTATTTT
CASSSYGTSGVTDTQYF
>TRBV2|TRBJ2-1|many|.
TGTGCCAGCAAGTTCGGGGACTACAATGAGCAGTTCTTC
CASKFGDYNEQFF
>TRBV10-2|TRBJ1-4|many|.
TGCGCCAGCGCCCGGTTGGCGGGGTCCGGCAGGGTTGAAAAACTGTTTTTT
CASARLAGSGRVEKLFF
>TRBV2|TRBJ2-4|few|TRBD1
TGTGCCAGCAGCCTGGACAGGCCTCTAGCCAAAAACATTCAGTACTTC
CASSLDRPLAKNIQYF
>TRBV6-2/TRBV6-3|TRBJ2-5|.|.
TGTGCCAGCAGTTACGGTGGGCTGGGGGCTTCGGCCCAGTACTTC
CASSYGGLGASAQYF
>TRBV29-1|TRBJ1-1|.|TRBD1
TGCAGCGCGGATGGGACAGATGACCGCACTGAAGCTTTCTTT
CSADGTDDRTEAFF
>TRBV5-1|TRBJ2-4|many|TRBD1
TGCGCCAGCAGCACCCCGGGACAGGAGGGCATTCAGTACTTC
CASSTPGQEGIQYF
>TRBV19|TRBJ2-7|.|TRBD1
TGTGCCAGTAGCGGCGGGACAGGGTCCTACGAGCAGTACTTC
CASSGGTGSYEQYF
>TRBV5-1|TRBJ2-4|.|.
TGCGCCAGCAGCTTGGGCACCGGGATTGACATTCAGTACTTC
CASSLGTGIDIQYF
>TRBV7-9|TRBJ1-1|medium-sized|.
TGTGCCAGCAGCACCACCGGGACACTCACTGAAGCTTTCTTT
CASSTTGTLTEAFF
>TRBV4-3|TRBJ2-7|.|TRBD1
TGCGCCAGCAGCCAAAACCTCGGACAGGGCGGCAAGTACTTC
CASSQNLGQGGKYF
>TRBV10-3|TRBJ2-5|many|.
TGTGCCATAAGCCCCCCGGACGACGAAGAGACCCAGTACTTC
CAISPPDDEETQYF
>TRBV30|TRBJ2-7|many|TRBD2
TGTGCCTGGAAGTTAGCGGGGGACTTTTACGAGCAGTACTTC
CAWKLAGDFYEQYF
>TRBV5-4|TRBJ2-7|.|.
TGTGCCAGCAGCCGAGTGGACATTCCAGCGGAGCAGTACTTC
CASSRVDIPAEQYF
>TRBV27|TRBJ2-5|few|.
TGTGCCAGCAGTTTATCAGGGGGGGGCGGTCAAGAGACCCAGTACTTC
CASSLSGGGGQETQYF
>TRBV30|TRBJ2-5|.|.
TGTGCCTGGAGCCTCGACACCAGCCAAGAGACCCAGTACTTC
CAWSLDTSQETQYF
>TRBV5-4|TRBJ2-7|few|TRBD1
TGTGCCAGCAGCCTTGGGCTTGGACAGGGACCAGTCGAGCAGTACTTC
CASSLGLGQGPVEQYF
>TRBV11-2|TRBJ1-4|few|.
TGTGCCAGCTTAGGGGCAACTAATGAAAAACTGTTTTTT
CASLGATNEKLFF
>TRBV18|TRBJ2-5|.|.
TGTGCCAGCTCACCATTGTCAGTCCAAGAGACCCAGTACTTC
CASSPLSVQETQYF
>TRBV4-2|TRBJ2-3|few|.
TGTGCCAGCAGCCAGCACACAGATACGCAGTATTTT
CASSQHTDTQYF
>TRBV27|TRBJ2-1|few|TRBD2
TGTGCCAGCAGCCCCCGGACTAGCGGGGCCCACAATGAGCAGTTCTTC
CASSPRTSGAHNEQFF
>TRBV24-1|TRBJ2-1|many|.
TGTGCCACCAGTGATGGCCCAAGGGGAAATGAGCAGTTCTTC
CATSDGPRGNEQFF
>TRBV20-1|TRBJ1-1|.|.
TGCAGTGCTAAACCTCCGGAGGGTACTCTAAGGGAAGCTTTCTTT
CSAKPPEGTLREAFF
>TRBV28|TRBJ1-1|.|.
TGTGCCAGCAGTTTAACGCTAACCACTGAAGCTTTCTTT
CASSLTLTTEAFF
>TRBV10-3|TRBJ2-3|.|TRBD2
TGTGCCATCCTTCATTTTGGACTAGCGGGGGGCCTGGGCACAGATACGCAGTATTTT
CAILHFGLAGGLGTDTQYF
>TRBV20-1|TRBJ1-5|few|TRBD1
TGCAGTGCTAGAGAGGGGAACCACAGGGGGCAACAGCCCCAGCATTTT
CSAREGNHRGQQPQHF
>TRBV27|TRBJ2-1|few|.
TGTGCCAGCAGTTCCCGGGGGAGGGGGGACTACAATGAGCAGTTCTTC
CASSSRGRGDYNEQFF
>TRBV10-3|TRBJ1-3|.|.
TGTGCCGCCCAACAGGGACCCTCTGGAAACACCATATATTTT
CAAQQGPSGNTIYF
>TRBV20-1|TRBJ2-3|many|TRBD2
TGCAGTGCTAGGGGCGGTTCGGTAGCGGGGGGTACAGATACGCAGTATTTT
CSARGGSVAGGTDTQYF
>TRBV5-1|TRBJ2-5|few|.
TGCGCCAGCAGCTCGTCAGGGGTCCTGGGAGAGACCCAGTACTTC
CASSSSGVLGETQYF
>TRBV20-1|TRBJ1-2|.|.
TGCAGTGCTAGACCGTACTCTGACAGGCTCTATGGCTACACCTTC
CSARPYSDRLYGYTF
>TRBV6-1|TRBJ2-3|.|.
TGTGCCAGCAGGTGGGGGGCAGATACGCAGTATTTT
CASRWGADTQYF
>TRBV30|TRBJ2-4|.|.
TGTGCCTGGAGTTCCCTCAGGGCGGCCGATAAAAACATTCAGTACTTC
CAWSSLRAADKNIQYF
>TRBV11-2|TRBJ2-7|.|TRBD1
TGTGCCAGCAGCCGAGGCGGGGACAGGGGATACGAGCAGTACTTC
CASSRGGDRGYEQYF
>TRBV18|TRBJ2-3|few|.
TGTGCCAGCTCACCTCGACCCGGAACTATGGGGGATACGCAGTATTTT
CASSPRPGTMGDTQYF
>TRBV20-1|TRBJ2-2|few|.
TGCAGTGCGACCGGGACAAAAGCGGGCGGGGAGCTGTTTTTT
CSATGTKAGGELFF
>TRBV2|TRBJ1-1|large|.
TGTGCCAGCAGTGCGGGACAAATGAACACTGAAGCTTTCTTT
CASSAGQMNTEAFF
>TRBV7-2|TRBJ2-3|few|.
TGTGCCAGCAGTTCTGATCTCTCGGGACATGAGTCTTTT
CASSSDLSGHESF
>TRBV4-2|TRBJ1-4|few|.
TGTGCCAGCAGCCTAGCTAATGAAAAACTGTTTTTT
CASSLANEKLFF
>TRBV18|TRBJ1-6|many|TRBD1
TGTGCCAGCTCACCACGGGGGGACAGGAGCTCCTATAATTCACCCCTCCACTTT
CASSPRGDRSSYNSPLHF